A single count supports the clone carrying this TCR beta chain. V lost 0 bases and J lost 1, with 11 bases in between. The CDR3 is 15 residues long. Germline V gene lookup returns CDR1 SGHKS and CDR2 YYEKEE (reference sequence). This record comes from a study of control samples from healthy donors and cancer patients. Data came from immunoSEQ multiplex PCR; TCRdb stores just in-frame clones and leaves some out. The sample carries approximately 130,000 clones, about 86% recorded once. The sequence was obtained from a young man in good health. The chain has TRBV5-5 and TRBJ2-7, with a possible D match to TRBD2 (5 bases). The sample taken for sequencing was blood. DNA for the CDR3: TGTGCCAGCAGCTTGGGCTCGAGGGTGTCCTACGAGCAGTACGTC. Amino acid sequence: CASSLGSRVSYEQYV.